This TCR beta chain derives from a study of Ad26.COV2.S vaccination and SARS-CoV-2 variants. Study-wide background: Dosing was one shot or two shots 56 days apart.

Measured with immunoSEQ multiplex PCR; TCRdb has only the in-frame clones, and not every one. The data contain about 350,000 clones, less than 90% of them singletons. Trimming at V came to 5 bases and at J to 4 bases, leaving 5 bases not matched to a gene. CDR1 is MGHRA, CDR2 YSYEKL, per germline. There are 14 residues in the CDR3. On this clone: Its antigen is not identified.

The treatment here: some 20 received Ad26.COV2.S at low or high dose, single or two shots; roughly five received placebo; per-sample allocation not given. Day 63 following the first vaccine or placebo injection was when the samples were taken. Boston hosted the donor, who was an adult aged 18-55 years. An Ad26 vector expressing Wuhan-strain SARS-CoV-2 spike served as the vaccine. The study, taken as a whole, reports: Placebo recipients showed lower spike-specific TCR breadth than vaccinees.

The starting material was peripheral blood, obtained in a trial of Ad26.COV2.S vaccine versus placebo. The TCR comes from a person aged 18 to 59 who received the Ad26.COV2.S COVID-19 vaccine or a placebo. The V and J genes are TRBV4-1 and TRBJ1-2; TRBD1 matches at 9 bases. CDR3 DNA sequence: TGCGCCAGCAGCGAGACAGGGGGGTTCTATGGCTACACCTTC. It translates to CASSETGGFYGYTF.